The rows below give T cell receptor beta chains drawn from one sample of a study of blood T cell repertoires in COVID-19. Data came from immunoSEQ multiplex PCR; TCRdb stores just in-frame clones and leaves some out. The sample has around 260,000 clones, roughly 90% seen once; the top ten hold about 2.2%. The sequenced sample consisted of peripheral blood. These receptors came from a woman aged 30 to 39 with COVID-19, enrolled during active disease. Each CDR3 is given with its conserved first and last residue.

TRBV25-1,CASVSNRLTNTEAFF
TRBV19,CASSPNRGRTEAFF
TRBV24-1,CATSDWDSQTQYF
TRBV5-1,CASSLASGSYEQYF
TRBV4-1,CASSLGLYTDTQYF
TRBV28,CASSSPGTGGNNSPLHF
TRBV19,CASSIGGGSNTEAFF
TRBV4-1,CASSQGGPWTGTHTEAFF
TRBV4-1,CASSQEPRTNEQFF
TRBV27,CASSHQANTEAFF
TRBV6-4,CASSASRSGPDLFF
TRBV7-3,CASSSLAGGSYEQYF
TRBV30,CAWSVRIGVSGNTIYF
TRBV9,CASSLGGQGLGVAKNIQYF
TRBV28,CASKIRQGNYGYTF
TRBV2,CASRGGSDTQYF
TRBV6-5,CASRATGAPNEKLFF
TRBV6-5,CASSYSGDRGEAEAFF
TRBV28,CASSLLSGQETQYF
TRBV5-1,CASSLGQVRGGYTF
TRBV2,CASTLVSREAFF
TRBV18,CASSPPQGAYEQYF
TRBV28,CASSIRDRGLNQPQHF
TRBV5-6,CASSLVQGVAFF
TRBV4-1,CASSLGSGSRGNIQYF
TRBV30,CAWSVLSRASGRTSSYNEQFF
TRBV5-1,CASSLAFSTGELFF
TRBV6-4,CASSEKFLAGNTGELFF
TRBV9,CASSVSHRETEAFF
TRBV19,CASSPGGGNQPQHF
TRBV5-1,CASSLDRGTEAFF
TRBV24-1,CATSDPTGANYGYTF
TRBV12-2,CASRAPGQTNTDTQYF
TRBV28,CASSFSGSRRETQYF
TRBV28,CAIGQGNSPLHF
TRBV7-8,CASTPQVVVNTEAFF
TRBV7-9,CASSAGTGGEQYF
TRBV10-3,CAISGQGPNYGYTF
TRBV5-1,CASSFSGTGGEDTQYF
TRBV12-3/TRBV12-4,CASSPGLLTTQYF
TRBV6-5,CASSYGGSTEAFF
TRBV5-1,CASSLAGGISTDTQYF
TRBV2,CASPPRREGEAFF
TRBV5-1,CASSPVREHGYTF
TRBV30,CGVADSSYNEQFF
TRBV10-3,CAISAGADNSPLHF
TRBV28,CASSLLISSYGYTF
TRBV5-5,CASSPRTTGGRGTEAFF
TRBV7-2,CASSLGPGSGNTIYF
TRBV28,CASSITQGFRTEAFF
TRBV7-7,CASSLAGGYNEQFF
TRBV21-1,CASSNLGQGETMNTEAFF
TRBV24-1,CATSDLIGTSGPGDNEQFF
TRBV7-2,CASSLQGNTGELFF
TRBV30,CAWSVQGDGGYTF